This note documents a single T cell receptor (beta chain) sequence. This clonotype has ten or more counts. Its antigen remains undetermined. Per-nucleotide qualities are absent, and no much larger clonotype sits a single base away. The CDR3 holds 15 amino acids from the cysteine to the phenylalanine. The kept DNA is CDR3 alone, 45 bases in frame from the first base. Sequences SGHTA (CDR1) and FQGNSA (CDR2) are obtained from the germline V gene. At the junction V is shortened by 5 bases and J by 11 bases; bases outside the gene matches: 13. This specimen belongs to a study of T cell repertoires in cytomegalovirus infection (dated by TCRdb to the late 2010s). For the wider study: Donor HLA type was relevant to the analysis, because carriage of CMV infection together with the matching HLA type was indicated by public TCR beta signatures. Overall study outcomes, separate from this receptor: Carriers of CMV infection plus the relevant HLA type were discriminated by the cumulative frequency of public TCR beta family members in the study cohort and in an independent roughly 350-donor cohort. In the ex vivo response, HLA-C-restricted CMV-specific TCR beta clonotypes were dominant, and in two of eight donors the single most frequent clonotype came from this HLA-C-restricted group.

These reads were obtained on an Illumina HiSeq 1500. TCRdb reanalyzed the raw reads on its own, using fastp at Q25 for trimming and MiXCR for clone calling, and kept in-frame beta chains. Merged by CDR3 protein, the rows form single entries marked with the most common genes and DNA. A total of around 450,000 distinct CDR3 sequences appear in this sample, roughly 31% of them only once. Roughly 15% of the sample lies in the top ten. The clonotype was recovered from a human donor in good health (CMV status not recorded). Some clones in this sample may be carry-over from other donors' samples. The sequence is built from TRBV7-2 and TRBJ1-1; 11 central bases correspond to TRBD1. Specimen: PBMCs. This receptor has the CDR3 CASSPHGGQGVSAFF. The bases are TGTGCCAGCAGCCCCCATGGGGGACAGGGGGTTTCGGCTTTCTTT.